Listed here are 16 T cell receptor beta chains from one sample, sequenced in a study of T cell repertoires in cytomegalovirus infection. These receptors are not linked to any known antigen. Via MiXCR, TCRdb re-called the reads, giving one row per CDR3 protein. The table records 700,000 to 950,000 distinct CDR3 sequences, around a third of them present only once. Here the sequenced sample was cultured CD8+ T cells from PBMCs, taken from culture after CMV antigen stimulation. All receptors come from a human donor in good health (CMV status not recorded). Some clones in this sample may be carry-over from other donors' samples.

The CDR3 reads CASRDPSSGNTIYF. In DNA, the CDR3 is TGTGCCAGCCGAGATCCATCATCTGGAAACACCATATATTTT. The rearrangement uses TRBV7-8 and TRBJ1-3, with D uncertain. This CDR3 spans 14 amino acids. V lost 8 bases and J 1 base, leaving 12 bases between the germline ends. In germline, CDR1 is SGHVS, CDR2 FQNEAQ.

The chain has TRBV13 and TRBJ1-2; 7 bases agree with TRBD1. The CDR3 extends over 14 amino acids. Trimming removed 3 bases from V and 5 bases from J; junction bases left unmatched: 6. Per the germline V gene, CDR1 is PRHDT and CDR2 is FYEKMQ (reference sequence). The CDR3 DNA follows: TGTGCCAGCAGCTTCAGGGGGAAGGGGTATGGCTACACCTTC. Its translation: CASSFRGKGYGYTF.

In this sample, this clonotype turned up many times. The gene calls are TRBV7-2 and TRBJ2-5; 9 bases map to TRBD1. Germline trimming cut 3 bases from V and 4 bases from J; bases unmatched to any gene: 15. The CDR3 loop spans 18 amino acids. Per the germline V gene, CDR1 is SGHTA and CDR2 is FQGNSA. DNA of the CDR3: TGTGCCAGCAGCTTTATGCCGGGGGAGGACAGGGGAGGAGAGACCCAGTACTTC. As protein: CASSFMPGEDRGGETQYF.

This clonotype was observed a handful of times. This rearrangement joins TRBV24-1 to TRBJ2-1; TRBD2 matches at 11 bases. There are 17 residues in the CDR3. Germline-derived CDR1 and CDR2 are KGHDR and SFDVKD. V shed 3 bases, J shed 5 bases, and the junction held 8 bases outside the gene matches. The CDR3 loop reads CATSDKVAGGQNNEQFF. In DNA, the CDR3 is TGTGCCACCAGTGATAAGGTAGCGGGGGGGCAAAACAATGAGCAGTTCTTC.

The chain has TRBV29-1 and TRBJ2-3; 15 bases match TRBD2. The CDR3 totals 17 residues. The J segment lost 0 bases and the V segment lost 7 bases, leaving 8 bases of the junction unmatched. Germline V gene sequence: CDR1 SQVTM, CDR2 ANQGSEA. The CDR3 spells CSAWGTSGGKSTDTQYF. CDR3 nucleotides: TGCAGCGCCTGGGGGACTAGCGGGGGGAAAAGCACAGATACGCAGTATTTT.

There are many counts of this clonotype. Its ends do not fully match the called genes, so a read error is possible. This rearrangement joins TRBV7-7 to TRBJ2-3; a possible D gene is TRBD1 (5 bases). Germline CDR1 SSHAT, CDR2 FNYEAQ (reference sequence). The CDR3 runs to 15 residues. The CDR3 DNA is TGTGCTAGCAGCTTTAGGGGCCGGAATACAGATACGCAGTATTTT. Translation gives CASSFRGRNTDTQYF. Drawing the rest from reference TRBV7-7 and TRBJ2-3, the complete variable domain is GAGVSQSPRYKVTKRGQDVTLRCDPISSHATLYWYQQALGQGPEFLTYFNYEAQPDKSGLPSDRFSAERPEGSISTLTIQRTEQRDSAMYRCASSFRGRNTDTQYFGPGTRLTVL.

This clonotype was seen a few times. The chain carries TRBV12-5 and TRBJ2-2; 7 bases agree with TRBD1. CDR1 is LGHNT, CDR2 FRNRAP, per germline. Losses at the gene ends were 1 base for V and 4 bases for J; bases not matched to a gene: 3. The CDR3 covers 15 residues. This chain's CDR3 is CASGLETGPTGELFF. The DNA for the CDR3 is TGTGCTAGTGGTTTGGAGACAGGGCCCACCGGGGAGCTGTTTTTT.

The J gene is TRBJ1-6, the V gene TRBV5-4; 7 positions agree with TRBD1. V gave up 2 bases and J gave up 7 bases; unmatched junction bases: 18. Germline V lookup: CDR1 SGHNT, CDR2 YYREEE (reference sequence). CDR3 length: 19 amino acids. CDR3 coding DNA: TGTGCCAGCAGCTTCCGATTTAGGAGCGAGACAGGGCGAAATTCACCCCTCCACTTT. It translates to CASSFRFRSETGRNSPLHF. Supplemented by reference TRBV5-4 and TRBJ1-6, the full variable domain reads ETGVTQSPTHLIKTRGQQVTLRCSSQSGHNTVSWYQQALGQGPQFIFQYYREEENGRGNFPPRFSGLQFPNYSSELNVNALELDDSALYLCASSFRFRSETGRNSPLHFGNGTRLTVT.

The chain employs TRBV20-1 and TRBJ1-4, with D possibly TRBD1 on 5 matching bases. The CDR3 runs to 16 residues. Germline V gene data show CDR1 as DFQATT and CDR2 as SNEGSKA (reference sequence). V dropped 0 bases and J dropped 4 bases, with 15 bases sitting between them. CDR3: CSARDGSGRVNEKLFF. In DNA, the CDR3 is TGCAGTGCTAGAGATGGCTCAGGGAGGGTTAATGAAAAACTGTTTTTT.

The sample holds a few counts of this clonotype. The chain joins TRBV24-1 to TRBJ2-2; D is undetermined. V lost 0 bases and J lost 3, with 7 bases in between. This CDR3 is built from 15 residues. CDR1 KGHDR and CDR2 SFDVKD come from the germline V gene. Here the CDR3 DNA reads TGTGCCACCAGTGATTTGGGTAGGGACACCGGGGAGCTGTTTTTT. It codes for CATSDLGRDTGELFF.

This clonotype appeared a few times. The CDR3 spells CASSGDRFTGELFF. The CDR3 DNA follows: TGTGCCAGCAGCGGGGACAGATTCACCGGGGAGCTGTTTTTT. The chain uses TRBV11-2 and TRBJ2-2; 7 bases map to TRBD1. After removal of 5 bases from V and 4 bases from J, the junction contained 4 bases not matched to a gene. The CDR3 is made up of 14 amino acids. CDR1 is SGHAT and CDR2 is FQNNGV in the germline V gene.

The chain has TRBV27 and TRBJ1-5; D is unclear. Germline CDR1 MNHEY, CDR2 SMNVEV (reference sequence). V lost 2 bases and J 0 bases, leaving 11 bases between the germline ends. The CDR3 has 16 amino acids. CDR3 sequence reads: CASSLTGHNSNQPQHF. In nucleotides, the CDR3 is TGTGCCAGCAGTTTAACTGGGCACAATAGCAATCAGCCCCAGCATTTT.

This clonotype occurred a few times. J is TRBJ2-2 and V is TRBV4-1; D is unclear. Germline CDR1 and CDR2: MGHRA and YSYEKL. Deletions cut 0 bases from V and 7 bases from J, with 24 bases between. The CDR3 loop spans 19 amino acids. CDR3 in amino acids: CASSQEPLPTNGRFGELFF. Written as DNA, the CDR3 is TGCGCCAGCAGCCAAGAACCACTCCCTACCAACGGACGGTTCGGGGAGCTGTTTTTT.

V usage is TRBV10-3 and J usage is TRBJ1-4, with D possibly matching TRBD1 (6 bases). CDR1 is ENHRY, CDR2 SYGVKD, per germline. Trimming took off 0 bases at V and 4 bases at J, with 18 bases between the two ends. This CDR3 is 18 amino acids long. CDR3 loop: CAISESLGGPHLNEKLFF. The CDR3 DNA sequence: TGTGCCATCAGTGAGTCGTTGGGGGGCCCGCACCTTAATGAAAAACTGTTTTTT.

The table lists this clonotype with a count of one. The CDR3 coding sequence is TGTGCCAGCAGCGTAGGGGACAGGGGTGAAGCTTTCTTT. Protein: CASSVGDRGEAFF. The V and J genes are TRBV9 and TRBJ1-1, with TRBD1 identical over 10 bases. Germline V gene lookup returns CDR1 SGDLS and CDR2 YYNGEE. The CDR3 is 13 amino acids. V shed 0 bases and J 7 bases; nucleotides not matched to a gene: 0.

This clonotype was seen a few times. The V and J genes are TRBV14 and TRBJ2-1; a possible D gene is TRBD2 (5 bases). The germline CDR1 and CDR2 sequences are SGHDN and FVKESK. Trimming cost V 11 bases and J 1 base, with 15 bases left between them. The CDR3 loop spans 14 amino acids. The DNA for the CDR3 is TGTGCCTCAAAGACCGGGGAATCCTACAATGAGCAGTTCTTC. The encoded protein is CASKTGESYNEQFF.